This T cell receptor beta chain came from a study of T cell clonality in common variable immunodeficiency. Findings and caveats of the study: Reportedly, TCR beta sequences from common variable immunodeficiency showed fewer deletions and N-nucleotide insertions.

The germline V gene encodes CDR1 SNHLY and CDR2 FYNNEI. The V and J ends lost 6 bases and 2 bases respectively, with 10 bases between them. The CDR3 contains 13 residues. Within the sample, this clone is medium-sized (0.01 to 0.1%). What it binds is unknown. The sequenced fragment ends 3 residues before the CDR3 boundary, so the rest is inferred from the germline J gene. Profiled with immunoSEQ multiplex PCR; TCRdb holds only in-frame clones, not every one. This sample comprises approximately 20,000 clones, none seen once only. No CVID subject was ill or on immunomodulatory drugs when sampled. Sequencing input: peripheral blood mononuclear cells. J is TRBJ2-5 and V is TRBV2; perhaps TRBD1 as D (6 bases). The clonotype originates from a human donor with common variable immunodeficiency. CDR3 protein: CASRGQSQETQYF. The part of the CDR3 DNA that was read is TGTGCCAGCAGAGGACAGTCTCAAGAGACC.